This is a list of T cell receptor beta chains from one sample in a study of cytomegalovirus exposure and HLA in healthy donors. Libraries were prepared by immunoSEQ multiplex PCR; TCRdb keeps only in-frame clonotypes and omits some of them. The sample includes 150,000 to 200,000 clones, around three quarters of them seen just once. The source material was PBMCs. The source is a man aged 35-49 years in good health and CMV-seronegative. The CDR3 runs from the conserved cysteine through the conserved F or W. The order of the fields is V gene, CDR3 length, D gene, J gene, clone size, CDR3 protein, CDR3 DNA. D genes are given only for firm matches. Clone size is stated in some rows and not others, as once, few, many or a class when expanded.

>TRBV7-9|14|-|TRBJ2-5|-
CASSLDRVQETQYF
TGTGCCAGCAGCTTAGACAGGGTCCAAGAGACCCAGTACTTC
>TRBV5-4|15|-|TRBJ2-1|-
CASSFGGDSYNEQFF
TGTGCCAGCAGCTTTGGAGGAGATTCTTACAATGAGCAGTTCTTC
>TRBV5-1|22|TRBD2|TRBJ2-1|once
CASSLGVVGLAGGSRSYNEQFF
TGCGCCAGCAGCTTGGGAGTGGTAGGACTAGCGGGAGGAAGTCGCTCCTACAATGAGCAGTTCTTC
>TRBV6-4|14|-|TRBJ2-3|once
CASSDSSAEDTQYF
TGTGCCAGCAGTGACTCAAGCGCTGAGGATACGCAGTATTTT
>TRBV7-9|14|-|TRBJ2-3|-
CASSFQGNTDTQYF
TGTGCCAGCAGCTTCCAGGGGAACACAGATACGCAGTATTTT
>TRBV5-1|17|TRBD1|TRBJ1-3|-
CASSLEGGWGSGNTIYF
TGCGCCAGCAGCTTGGAAGGGGGCTGGGGCTCTGGAAACACCATATATTTT
>TRBV7-7|13|-|TRBJ1-4|-
CASSRGTNEKLFF
TGTGCCAGCAGCCGGGGGACTAATGAAAAACTGTTTTTT
>TRBV14|14|-|TRBJ1-3|-
CASSLSLTGNTIYF
TGTGCCAGCAGTCTATCTCTAACTGGAAACACCATATATTTT
>TRBV5-1|16|-|TRBJ2-2|-
CASSLDRIENTGELFF
TGCGCCAGCAGCTTGGACAGGATCGAGAACACCGGGGAGCTGTTTTTT
>TRBV18|15|-|TRBJ2-5|-
CASSPPGHNQETQYF
TGTGCCAGCTCACCACCGGGACACAACCAAGAGACCCAGTACTTC
>TRBV15|17|-|TRBJ1-4|-
CATSRDLGSATNEKLFF
TGTGCCACCAGCAGAGATCTGGGCAGTGCAACTAATGAAAAACTGTTTTTT
>TRBV10-3|12|-|TRBJ1-1|once
CAISEGLGGAFF
TGTGCCATCAGTGAGGGACTCGGGGGAGCTTTCTTT
>TRBV5-5|14|TRBD1|TRBJ1-1|many
CASSPIQGDTEAFF
TGTGCCAGCAGCCCAATACAGGGGGACACTGAAGCTTTCTTT
>TRBV7-6|14|-|TRBJ2-1|few
CASSTQSSHDEQFF
TGTGCCAGCAGCACCCAATCGAGCCACGATGAGCAGTTCTTC
>TRBV5-5|17|TRBD1|TRBJ2-5|-
CASSLDYGTGGSGTQYF
TGTGCCAGCAGCTTGGATTACGGGACAGGGGGCTCAGGGACCCAGTACTTC
>TRBV15|16|-|TRBJ2-7|few
CATSRDPGVFSYEQYF
TGTGCCACCAGCAGAGATCCCGGGGTATTTTCCTACGAGCAGTACTTC
>TRBV19|18|TRBD2|TRBJ2-3|-
CASSPLPLAGGLTDTQYF
TGTGCCAGTAGTCCGCTTCCCCTAGCGGGAGGACTCACAGATACGCAGTATTTT
>TRBV19|14|TRBD2|TRBJ2-1|-
CATIGREGRDEQFF
TGTGCCACCATTGGGCGGGAGGGCCGCGATGAGCAGTTCTTC
>TRBV27|14|TRBD1|TRBJ1-5|-
CASRDRGMGQPQHF
TGTGCCAGCAGAGACAGGGGGATGGGCCAGCCCCAGCATTTT
>TRBV19|11|-|TRBJ1-1|-
CASSERTEAFF
TGTGCCAGTAGTGAGCGGACTGAAGCTTTCTTT
>TRBV30|13|TRBD1|TRBJ2-3|-
CALGQGAADTQYF
TGTGCCTTGGGACAGGGGGCAGCAGATACGCAGTATTTT
>TRBV10-3|14|-|TRBJ2-3|-
CAIRLTDSTDTQYF
TGTGCCATCAGACTTACAGATAGCACAGATACGCAGTATTTT
>TRBV6-6|15|-|TRBJ1-6|-
CASSYDPQMDSPLHF
TGTGCCAGCAGTTACGATCCCCAGATGGATTCACCCCTCCACTTT
>TRBV7-2|15|TRBD2|TRBJ2-1|-
CASSLGTSGGNEQFF
TGTGCCAGCAGCTTAGGGACTAGCGGGGGGAATGAGCAGTTCTTC
>TRBV5-6|16|TRBD2|TRBJ2-2|-
CASSLLGGREQEELFF
TGTGCCAGCAGCCTCCTAGGTGGGCGGGAGCAAGAGGAGCTGTTTTTT
>TRBV5-1|14|TRBD1|TRBJ1-4|-
CASSLGQGGEKLFF
TGCGCCAGCAGCTTGGGACAGGGTGGCGAAAAACTGTTTTTT
>TRBV18|14|-|TRBJ1-5|-
CASSPRRSNQPQHF
TGTGCCAGCTCACCACGTCGGAGCAATCAGCCCCAGCATTTT
>TRBV7-7|13|-|TRBJ2-2|-
CASSLGRTGELFF
TGTGCCAGCAGCTTGGGGCGGACCGGGGAGCTGTTTTTT
>TRBV9|14|TRBD1|TRBJ1-3|-
CASSETGTGNTIYF
TGTGCCAGCAGCGAGACAGGGACTGGAAACACCATATATTTT
>TRBV11-1|14|-|TRBJ1-1|-
CASSLRGYRADAFF
TGTGCCAGCAGCTTAAGAGGATACAGGGCGGACGCTTTCTTT
>TRBV2|13|-|TRBJ2-5|-
CASGGRFRETQYF
TGTGCCAGCGGTGGGAGGTTCAGGGAGACCCAGTACTTC
>TRBV5-1|14|-|TRBJ1-5|-
CASSPGESNQPQHF
TGCGCCAGCAGCCCCGGGGAGAGCAATCAGCCCCAGCATTTT